This TCR beta chain is drawn from a study of T cells after yellow fever vaccination. CDR3 length: 10 amino acids. V was clipped by 7 bases and J by 2 bases, with 4 bases between them. Germline CDR1 and CDR2: SQVTM and ANQGSEA. In TCRdb, the 5' RACE reads were re-called with MiXCR into one record per CDR3 protein. The data show a few hundred thousand distinct CDR3 sequences, around 6.8% seen once. The source is a man between 18 and 35 years old who received the YFV17D yellow fever vaccine. The chain recombines TRBV29-1 with TRBJ2-3; D is uncertain. The input for sequencing was PBMCs, taken around 45 days after the first yellow fever vaccination. CDR3 DNA sequence: TGCAGCGCTACCACAGATACGCAGTATTTT. It specifies CSATTDTQYF.